This T cell receptor (beta chain) was identified in a study of blood T cell repertoires in COVID-19. CDR3 size: 14 residues. Looked up from germline, CDR1 is MNHEY and CDR2 is SMNVEV (reference sequence). The V gene end was trimmed by 6 bases and the J gene end by 6 bases; junction bases not matched to a gene: 4. The assay was immunoSEQ multiplex PCR, and TCRdb's table has in-frame clones only and misses some. Of some 56,000 clones in the sample, 82% are singletons; the top ten hold roughly 11%. The source material was peripheral blood. This TCR was sampled from a man older than 75 with COVID-19, enrolled during active disease. The chain links TRBV27 to TRBJ2-6; 8 bases align to TRBD1. The CDR3 here is CASRLQGAANVLTF. The CDR3 DNA follows: TGTGCCAGCAGATTGCAGGGGGCGGCCAACGTCCTGACTTTC. Based on the CDR3 plus reference TRBV27 and TRBJ2-6, the full variable domain is EAQVTQNPRYLITVTGKKLTVTCSQNMNHEYMSWYRQDPGLGLRQIYYSMNVEVTDKGDVPEGYKVSRKEKRNFPLILESPSPNQTSLYFCASRLQGAANVLTFGAGSRLTVL.